Sequencing of this T cell receptor beta chain was carried out in a study of regulatory T cells in long-lasting Graves disease. About the research overall: Those Graves' patients who were newly diagnosed had been on antithyroid drugs under 3 months.

Libraries of TCR beta came from iRepertoire HTBI primers plus Arm-PCR of CDR3 regions. TCRdb ran MiXCR on the multiplex PCR reads and lists one entry per CDR3 protein. The data contain 350,000 to 450,000 distinct CDR3 sequences, about 15% of them singletons. General study points: Blood alone, not thyroid tissue, was studied.

This clonotype was counted ten times or more. What it binds is not known. Time point described: newly diagnosed GD, antithyroid drugs for less than 3 months. Construction of the TCR library relied on RNA isolated from PBMCs. Germline CDR1 is SQVTM and CDR2 is ANQGSEA. J gave up 0 bases and V 1 base, and 5 bases lay outside the gene matches. The length of the CDR3 is 17 residues. The data were also submitted as part of a second study, on T cells in Graves' hyperthyroidism and ophthalmopathy. From that second work: Diagnoses rested on clinical symptoms, serum thyroxine and TRAb, thyroid ultrasound and orbital computed tomography.

The TCR sequence derives from a woman between 35 and 50 years old with Graves disease. This rearrangement joins TRBV29-1 to TRBJ2-3; 12 bases line up with TRBD2. The source was peripheral blood mononuclear cells (PBMCs), collected at new diagnosis, from a patient treated with antithyroid drugs. The CDR3 DNA reads TGCAGCGTTGAAGTGTGGACTAGCGGGATAAGCACAGATACGCAGTATTTT. Its translation is CSVEVWTSGISTDTQYF.